The 15 T cell receptor beta chains in this list originate from one sample, sequenced in a study of immune heterogeneity within non-small cell lung tumors. Bulk tumor genomic DNA (600 ng per sample) served as template. Several far-apart biopsies were taken per primary tumor during surgery. Patients had untreated, newly diagnosed non-small cell lung cancer and underwent curative surgery. It was with 32 V and 13 J primers that multiplex PCR amplified TCR beta CDR3. TCRdb re-analysed the multiplex PCR reads in MiXCR, keeping a single row per CDR3 protein. Here the sample spans 10,000 to 15,000 distinct CDR3 sequences, around a fifth being singletons. The sample comprised lung tumor tissue. Source of these receptors: a man aged 55 to 69 with non-small cell lung cancer.

The chain carries TRBV20-1 and TRBJ1-4, with a weak D call TRBD1 (5 bases). The V gene lost 6 bases and the J gene lost 0 bases, with 14 bases spanning the gap. Germline V gene data show CDR1 as DFQATT and CDR2 as SNEGSKA (reference sequence). This CDR3 region has 15 residues. The CDR3 protein is CSANPGATTNEKLFF. The CDR3 coding sequence is TGCAGTGCAAATCCCGGGGCGACAACTAATGAAAAACTGTTTTTT.

This clonotype qualifies as medium-sized (0.01 to 0.1%). The chain couples TRBV27 to TRBJ2-7; D is perhaps TRBD1 (5 bases). Germline values: CDR1 MNHEY, CDR2 SMNVEV (reference sequence). The ends were cut back, 3 bases at V and 0 bases at J, with 12 bases in the middle. The CDR3 is 15 amino acids. CDR3 residues: CASSFLDRYSYEQYF. The CDR3 region has the DNA TGTGCCAGCAGTTTCCTAGACAGATACTCCTACGAGCAGTACTTC.

This clonotype is medium-sized. V usage is TRBV27 and J usage is TRBJ2-7; weak D call: TRBD2 (6 bases). V lost 5 bases, J lost 2 bases, and 28 bases lay in between. The CDR3 is 19 residues long. Germline CDR1 is MNHEY and CDR2 is SMNVEV (reference sequence). CDR3 amino acids: CASSHPPYKSPGAPYEQYF. CDR3 bases: TGTGCCAGCAGTCACCCACCCTATAAGTCCCCGGGAGCACCCTACGAGCAGTACTTC.

This chain joins TRBV7-9 and TRBJ1-1, with TRBD1 as a possible D gene (6 bases). The V gene lost 6 bases and the J gene lost 1 base, with 9 bases spanning the gap. CDR3 length: 13 residues. Germline values: CDR1 SEHNR, CDR2 FQNEAQ (reference sequence). CDR3 nucleotide sequence: TGTGCCAGCAGACGGGACAAGAACACTGAAGCTTTCTTT. The encoded protein is CASRRDKNTEAFF.

The J gene is TRBJ1-1, the V gene TRBV29-1; 7 nucleotides match TRBD1. CDR3 size: 13 residues. Germline values: CDR1 SQVTM, CDR2 ANQGSEA. The V and J ends lost 6 bases and 0 bases, in that order; junction bases with no gene match: 4. The DNA of the CDR3 is TGCAGCGTGGGACAGACTATGAACACTGAAGCTTTCTTT. It is translated as CSVGQTMNTEAFF.

This clonotype was detected only a few times. The chain recombines TRBV27 with TRBJ2-1, with TRBD2 matching 9 bases. CDR1 MNHEY and CDR2 SMNVEV come from the germline V gene (reference sequence). The CDR3 totals 17 residues. The junction had 12 bases not matched to a gene; V was cut back by 1 base and J by 8 bases. The CDR3 loop is CASSLWAGGLRVDEQFF. The CDR3 coding sequence is TGTGCCAGCAGTTTATGGGCGGGAGGGCTAAGGGTTGATGAGCAGTTCTTC.

This clonotype is labeled medium-sized (0.01 to 0.1%). The chain links TRBV12-5 to TRBJ2-7; unclear D gene. Germline V lookup: CDR1 LGHNT, CDR2 FRNRAP. V dropped 6 bases and J dropped 5 bases, with 14 bases sitting between them. The CDR3 length is 13 residues. The CDR3 loop reads CASGLDTSDEQYF. The DNA of the CDR3 is TGTGCTAGTGGACTTGACACCTCGGACGAGCAGTACTTC.

A word on this clonotype: It may be a read error: a sequence one base away is much more abundant. J is TRBJ2-2 and V is TRBV20-1; unclear D gene. V lost 0 bases and J lost 10, with 9 bases in between. The germline V gene has CDR1 DFQATT and CDR2 SNEGSKA (reference sequence). This CDR3 has 12 residues. CDR3: CSARDHGEELFF. CDR3 coding DNA: TGCAGTGCTAGAGATCATGGGGAGGAGCTGTTTTTT.

This clonotype was recorded a few times. The chain combines TRBV29-1 with TRBJ1-2, with 7 positions matching TRBD1. Germline CDR1 reads SQVTM; CDR2 reads ANQGSEA. The CDR3 is made up of 13 amino acids. J was trimmed by 2 bases and V by 3 bases; bases with no gene match: 3. The CDR3 DNA follows: TGCAGCGTTGACGAGGACAGGAACTATGGCTACACCTTC. This gives the protein CSVDEDRNYGYTF.

This sequence joins TRBV10-3 and TRBJ1-1; D call uncertain. The V end lost 11 bases, the J end lost 1 base, and 14 bases lay between the germline ends. There are 13 residues in the CDR3. CDR1 and CDR2 from the germline V gene are ENHRY and SYGVKD. The CDR3 here is CACRPIQNTEAFF. As DNA, the CDR3 is TGTGCCTGCCGACCAATCCAGAACACTGAAGCTTTCTTT.

By sample share, this clonotype is large (0.1 to 1%). This chain uses TRBV7-2 with TRBJ2-3; 12 bases match TRBD2. The CDR3 spans 15 residues. Germline lookup yields CDR1 SGHTA and CDR2 FQGNSA. Trimming at V came to 6 bases and at J to 5 bases, leaving 6 bases not matched to a gene. CDR3 in DNA: TGTGCCAGCAGATGGACTAGCGGGGAAGTAGATACGCAGTATTTT. It translates to CASRWTSGEVDTQYF.

The chain links TRBV4-1 to TRBJ2-7, with 8 bases that match TRBD1. The CDR3 spans 13 residues. V gave up 4 bases and J gave up 5 bases; unmatched junction bases: 4. In germline, CDR1 is MGHRA, CDR2 YSYEKL. The CDR3 DNA sequence: TGCGCCAGCAGCCGACGACAGGGGAACGAGCAGTACTTC. Its protein product is CASSRRQGNEQYF.

This clonotype was counted many times. The chain uses TRBV10-3 and TRBJ2-3, with unresolved D. Germline lookup yields CDR1 ENHRY and CDR2 SYGVKD. The CDR3 totals 13 residues. V shed 4 bases and J shed 2 bases, with 7 bases lying between them. The CDR3, as DNA: TGTGCCATCAGTGCAGGAGCCACAGATACGCAGTATTTT. Its protein product is CAISAGATDTQYF.

The V call is TRBV6-1, the J call TRBJ2-1, with TRBD2 matching 10 bases. The J segment lost 5 bases and the V segment lost 7 bases, leaving 14 bases of the junction unmatched. CDR3 length: 17 amino acids. Germline CDR1 and CDR2: MNHNS and SASEGT. CDR3 nucleotide sequence: TGTGCCAGCATCAAAAAAAAAGGGCTAGCGGGAGACAATGAGCAGTTCTTC. Protein: CASIKKKGLAGDNEQFF.

By proportion, this clonotype is medium-sized. V usage is TRBV6-6 and J usage is TRBJ2-7, with D hard to call. Germline-derived CDR1 and CDR2 are MNHNY and SVGAGI (reference sequence). V dropped 1 base and J dropped 2 bases, with 6 bases sitting between them. The CDR3 is 13 amino acids. For the CDR3, the DNA is TGTGCCAGCAGTTACTTGGGCGCCTACGAGCAGTACTTC. This encodes CASSYLGAYEQYF.